The sample holds one count of the clone carrying this T cell receptor (beta chain). In the original processing: Amplification of reference gene primers provided the estimated nucleated cell counts. TCRdb keeps only in-frame clones here, not all; method: immunoSEQ multiplex PCR. V, J and clone size are taken as reported in that table, and D and trimming were inferred from the DNA itself. The sample records 250,000 to 350,000 clones, around 85% being singletons. Seattle cases were enrolled at active infection and followed longitudinally. This CDR3 region has 15 residues. Per germline, CDR1 SGHRS and CDR2 YFSETQ. The ends lost 3 bases at V and 0 bases at J; junction bases unmatched: 5. This specimen belongs to a study of blood T cell repertoires in COVID-19. The wider study: COVID-19 samples collected from the United States, Italy and Spain covered acute and convalescent phases. T cells, B-cell-depleted T cells, or PBMCs supplied cDNA or gDNA.

Sequenced sample: peripheral blood. This chain connects TRBV5-1 to TRBJ2-7, with 8 positions matching TRBD2. This TCR derives from a human donor with COVID-19, enrolled during active disease. The donor label of this sample is uncertain. CDR3 region: CASSSTGTSSYEQYF. The CDR3 DNA reads as TGCGCCAGCAGCTCTACCGGGACTAGCTCCTACGAGCAGTACTTC.